Below, 9 T cell receptor beta chains from the same sample are listed, as sequenced in a study of T cell responses to AZD1222 COVID-19 vaccine. The method was immunoSEQ multiplex PCR; TCRdb's version includes in-frame clones alone and lacks a portion of them. The sample has 55,000 to 65,000 clones, about 90% seen once. The sample consisted of peripheral blood, taken on day 0 of AZD1222 vaccination. These receptors all stem from an adult in good health.

By frequency in the sample, this clone is medium-sized. The CDR3 DNA sequence: TGTGCCAGCAGTCCTACCGGGACAGGGACCGAGCAGTACTTC. This translates into CASSPTGTGTEQYF. The chain has TRBV6-5 and TRBJ2-7, with TRBD1 matching over 9 bases. This CDR3 is built from 14 residues. Losses at the gene ends were 5 bases for V and 6 bases for J; bases not matched to a gene: 8. CDR1 is MNHEY, CDR2 SVGAGI, per germline.

The J gene is TRBJ1-2, the V gene TRBV6-5; D ambiguous. The V and J ends lost 11 bases and 2 bases respectively, with 18 bases between them. Germline assignment: CDR1 MNHEY and CDR2 SVGAGI. The CDR3 totals 14 residues. The CDR3 sequence is CASKETDWNYGYTF. The CDR3 DNA reads as TGTGCCTCCAAAGAGACCGACTGGAACTATGGCTACACCTTC.

V and J are TRBV6-2 or TRBV6-3 and TRBJ1-1; D remains ambiguous. The V gene lost 2 bases and the J gene lost 6 bases, with 7 bases spanning the gap. This CDR3 comprises 12 residues. CDR1 and CDR2 from the germline V gene are MNHEY and SVGEGT. Here the CDR3 reads CASSYGLAEAFF. The CDR3 bases are TGTGCCAGCAGTTACGGGCTGGCTGAAGCTTTCTTT.

CDR3 protein: CASSLERREFDEQYF. The CDR3 bases are TGTGCCAGCAGCTTAGAACGACGGGAGTTCGACGAGCAGTACTTC. V and J are TRBV11-2 and TRBJ2-7; perhaps TRBD2 as D (6 bases). Germline values: CDR1 SGHAT, CDR2 FQNNGV. V shed 0 bases and J shed 5 bases, with 14 bases lying between them. CDR3 length: 15 amino acids.

The gene calls are TRBV6-1 and TRBJ1-4; possibly TRBD1 for D (5 bases). The V gene's germline CDR1 is MNHNS and CDR2 SASEGT. This CDR3 is built from 14 residues. V shed 3 bases and J shed 8 bases, with 13 bases lying between them. The CDR3 nucleotides are TGTGCCAGCAGTGAGAGGAGGGGAAGGGAAAAACTGTTTTTT. Protein sequence: CASSERRGREKLFF.

V and J are TRBV20-1 and TRBJ1-5, with D unclear. V was trimmed by 3 bases and J by 1 base, leaving 7 bases between them. The CDR3 sequence is 13 residues long. CDR1 and CDR2 (germline): DFQATT, SNEGSKA (reference sequence). The CDR3 coding sequence is TGCAGTGCTAGTATTAGCAGCAATCAGCCCCAGCATTTT. Its protein product is CSASISSNQPQHF.

V is TRBV19 and J is TRBJ2-3; no firm D call. The CDR3 has 11 amino acids. Trimming removed 5 bases at V and 5 bases at J, with 5 bases between. Germline V CDR1 and CDR2: LNHDA, SQIVND (reference sequence). As DNA, the CDR3 is TGTGCCAGTAGTCAAATAGATACGCAGTATTTT. Protein product: CASSQIDTQYF.

As DNA, the CDR3 is TGTGCCAGCAGCCCAGGGGGACAGGTCAGGGAGACCCAGTACTTC. Translating gives CASSPGGQVRETQYF. The chain uses TRBV7-6 and TRBJ2-5; 8 bases match TRBD1. CDR1 and CDR2 (germline): SGHVS, FNYEAQ. The CDR3 sequence is 15 residues long. V lost 5 bases, J lost 5 bases, and 10 bases stayed unmatched.

This chain uses TRBV30 with TRBJ1-5, with D tentatively TRBD1 (6 bases). V gave up 3 bases and J gave up 5 bases, with 17 bases separating them. There are 15 residues in the CDR3. Germline CDR1 reads GTSNPN; CDR2 reads SVGIG (reference sequence). For the CDR3, the DNA is TGTGCCTGGAGGCCACCGGGGGGGCGCGATCAGCCCCAGCATTTT. Protein: CAWRPPGGRDQPQHF.